Below, one T cell receptor beta chain is given with its context. Its antigen is undetermined. The sample is drawn from a study of cytomegalovirus exposure and HLA in healthy donors. General study points: Whilst most TCR sequences proved rare, a subset of public TCRs occurred across many donors. Subsequent analysis showed first-cohort TCR clusters tending to co-occur in 120 validation repertoires.

The table came from immunoSEQ multiplex PCR; TCRdb's copy has only in-frame clones and leaves some out. The sample gives about 200,000 clones, roughly 81% of which show up once; around 1.2% is in the top ten. The CDR3 extends over 14 amino acids. Between the trimmed V and J ends, which lost 5 bases and 0 bases, there was a span of 10 bases. Germline V CDR1 and CDR2: MNHEY, SVGAGI. The material sequenced was PBMCs. V is TRBV6-5 and J is TRBJ1-2; D is ambiguous. The clonotype comes from a woman aged 30 to 39 in good health and CMV-seronegative. The CDR3 DNA reads as TGTGCCAGCAGTACCCCCGGGACTAACTATGGCTACACCTTC. Its protein is CASSTPGTNYGYTF.